The T cell receptor beta chain under discussion was sequenced for a study of early T cells in non-severe SARS-CoV-2 infection. Study information: Chains were unpaired, as sequencing was done on bulk RNA from unsorted whole blood. Findings and caveats of the study: Missing private and CD4 specificities, VDJdb matching favored anti-spike CD8 responses.

Individual cDNA molecules were tagged with unique molecular identifiers, the study reported. A single record per CDR3 protein comes from TCRdb applying MiXCR to the 5' RACE reads. This table has more than 65,000 distinct CDR3 sequences, approximately 13% appearing once. This clonotype was detected ten times or more. Its antigen is unknown. This sequence was found in an adult who was a healthcare worker with PCR-confirmed SARS-CoV-2 infection or an uninfected control (not recorded which). Sequenced material: whole blood, taken at baseline.

The chain's CDR3 is CAISDGGGGTDTQYF. The CDR3 nucleotides read TGTGCCATCAGTGACGGGGGAGGGGGCACAGATACGCAGTATTTT. The chain joins TRBV10-3 to TRBJ2-3, with TRBD2 matching over 7 bases. The germline gives CDR1 ENHRY, CDR2 SYGVKD. V gave up 3 bases and J gave up 1 base; unmatched junction bases: 4. This CDR3 has 15 amino acids.